These 19 T cell receptor beta chains came from one sample sequenced in a study of T-cell memory formation after mild COVID-19 (dated by TCRdb to about 2021). The library was made by 5' RACE. The sequencer was an Illumina NovaSeq 6000. TCRdb handled the public reads itself, with Q25 trimming in fastp and clone calling in MiXCR, and kept productive beta chains. Every distinct CDR3 protein forms one entry, paired with its most common genes and DNA. Within this sample are some 350,000 distinct CDR3 sequences, with 13% of them counted one time only. Jointly, the top ten make up over 20% of the sample. Sequenced sample: PBMCs or a T cell subset sorted from them (not recorded which). The receptors were sampled from a man aged 18 to 29 who had mild COVID-19 (a few samples of this study predate the infection). The sample titles of this study are shuffled in the database, so cell type and time point are left out; the donor was told from shared clones.

CDR3 region: CASSFSTGHSTDTQYF. The CDR3 DNA follows: TGTGCCAGCAGCTTCTCCACAGGCCATAGCACAGATACGCAGTATTTT. The J gene is TRBJ2-3, the V gene TRBV7-9; a weak D match, TRBD1 (5 bases). Germline-derived CDR1 and CDR2 are SEHNR and FQNEAQ (reference sequence). Trimming took 3 bases from V and 0 from J, leaving 13 bases between them. This CDR3 spans 16 amino acids.

The chain links TRBV29-1 to TRBJ2-7; 7 bases map to TRBD2. The CDR3 sequence is 12 residues long. The J segment lost 2 bases and the V segment lost 6 bases, leaving 4 bases of the junction unmatched. CDR1 SQVTM and CDR2 ANQGSEA come from the germline V gene. Here the CDR3 DNA reads TGCAGCGTGGGGGGGAGGACCTACGAGCAGTACTTC. Amino acid sequence: CSVGGRTYEQYF.

The V gene is TRBV6-6, the J gene TRBJ1-5; 7 nucleotides match TRBD1. Germline trimming cut 6 bases from V and 3 bases from J; bases unmatched to any gene: 8. Germline V gene lookup returns CDR1 MNHNY and CDR2 SVGAGI (reference sequence). The CDR3 is made up of 15 amino acids. The CDR3 here is CASSYGQELNQPQHF. As DNA, the CDR3 is TGTGCCAGCAGCTACGGACAGGAGCTCAATCAGCCCCAGCATTTT.

This clonotype has only a few counts. The V call is TRBV7-9, the J call TRBJ1-1; D is uncertain. CDR1 and CDR2 (germline): SEHNR, FQNEAQ (reference sequence). Deletions cut 5 bases from V and 6 bases from J, with 4 bases between. The CDR3 is 10 amino acids. The CDR3 here is CASSGSEAFF. CDR3 DNA: TGTGCCAGCAGCGGATCTGAAGCTTTCTTT.

The sample holds many counts of this clonotype. This chain connects TRBV4-3 to TRBJ2-4; TRBD2 is a possible D gene (5 bases). There are 15 residues in the CDR3. Germline CDR1 LGHNA, CDR2 YSLEER. Trimming shortened V by 2 bases and J by 2 bases, and 10 bases separated the two germline ends. The CDR3 DNA sequence: TGCGCCAGCAGCCAAAGCCGAGGGACCAAAAACATTCAGTACTTC. Its translation is CASSQSRGTKNIQYF.

The chain recombines TRBV11-2 with TRBJ2-1; perhaps D is TRBD1 or TRBD2 (6 bases each). The germline V and J ends were trimmed by 5 bases and 8 bases, with 22 bases remaining between them. The CDR3 has 16 residues. CDR1 is SGHAT and CDR2 is FQNNGV in the germline V gene. The CDR3, as DNA: TGTGCCAGCAGCCCATCCCCCGGGGGCGAGGACGATGAGCAGTTCTTC. This sequence encodes CASSPSPGGEDDEQFF.

This clonotype appeared a few times. The rearrangement joins TRBV6-5 to TRBJ1-1, with a possible D match to TRBD1 (6 bases). The CDR3 spans 17 residues. CDR1 and CDR2 (germline): MNHEY, SVGAGI. Between the trimmed V and J ends, which lost 0 bases and 3 bases, there was a span of 17 bases. The CDR3, as DNA: TGTGCCAGCAGTTACTCGAGAGTTTCAGGGGTGGACACTGAAGCTTTCTTT. It yields the protein CASSYSRVSGVDTEAFF.

The gene calls are TRBV9 and TRBJ2-2; D possibly uses TRBD1 or TRBD2 (5 bases each). V lost 5 bases and J lost 2, with 13 bases in between. Per germline, CDR1 SGDLS and CDR2 YYNGEE. The CDR3 totals 15 residues. DNA for the CDR3: TGTGCCAGCAGTACCCCAGGGAGAAACACCGGGGAGCTGTTTTTT. Translation gives CASSTPGRNTGELFF.

The V gene is TRBV7-6, the J gene TRBJ2-4; TRBD1 agrees at 8 bases. The CDR3 totals 14 residues. Germline CDR1 and CDR2: SGHVS and FNYEAQ. J lost 7 bases, V lost 4 bases, and 6 bases had no gene match. Here the CDR3 reads CASSSHRQGNIQYF. The CDR3 DNA sequence: TGTGCCAGCAGCTCGCACCGACAGGGGAACATTCAGTACTTC.

The chain joins TRBV5-5 to TRBJ1-6; D is ambiguous. The germline V gene has CDR1 SGHKS and CDR2 YYEKEE (reference sequence). CDR3 length: 14 residues. The ends were cut back, 0 bases at V and 7 bases at J, with 8 bases in the middle. This chain's CDR3 is CASSLDPGNSPLHF. In DNA form, the CDR3 reads TGTGCCAGCAGCTTGGATCCAGGAAATTCACCCCTCCACTTT.

This clonotype was seen more than once but under ten times. V gene TRBV7-8 combines with J gene TRBJ1-6; no firm D call. Germline CDR1 is SGHVS and CDR2 is FQNEAQ. V was clipped by 4 bases and J by 4 bases, with 11 bases between them. The CDR3 totals 15 residues. CDR3 DNA sequence: TGTGCCAGCAGCTCCAACGGGCAGTATAATTCACCCCTCCACTTT. Its protein product is CASSSNGQYNSPLHF.

The chain uses TRBV6-5 and TRBJ1-5, with D perhaps TRBD1 (6 bases). CDR1 MNHEY and CDR2 SVGAGI come from the germline V gene. This CDR3 is built from 14 residues. Trimming shortened V by 6 bases and J by 4 bases, and 13 bases separated the two germline ends. The CDR3 sequence: CASRRGGLNQPQHF. In DNA, the CDR3 is TGTGCCAGCAGGCGTGGGGGGCTGAATCAGCCCCAGCATTTT.

This clonotype was detected a few times. V and J are TRBV28 and TRBJ1-4; 7 bases map to TRBD1. The CDR3 has 14 amino acids. The germline gives CDR1 MDHEN, CDR2 SYDVKM. Losses at the gene ends were 11 bases for V and 7 bases for J; bases not matched to a gene: 13. The CDR3 nucleotides are TGTGCCGCCACGATAGGGGGCGGGCGTGAAAAACTGTTTTTT. Its protein is CAATIGGGREKLFF.

This clonotype occurred many times. The chain links TRBV7-2 to TRBJ1-2; possibly TRBD1 for D (6 bases). This CDR3 region has 14 residues. V was clipped by 2 bases and J by 4 bases, with 11 bases between them. Per the germline V gene, CDR1 is SGHTA and CDR2 is FQGNSA. The CDR3 spells CASSLRGAGYGYTF. CDR3 DNA: TGTGCCAGCAGCTTACGGGGGGCTGGCTATGGCTACACCTTC. The full variable domain, completed using reference TRBV7-2 and TRBJ1-2, is GAGVSQSPSNKVTEKGKDVELRCDPISGHTALYWYRQSLGQGLEFLIYFQGNSAPDKSGLPSDRFSAERTGGSVSTLTIQRTQQEDSAVYLCASSLRGAGYGYTFGSGTRLTVV.

This clonotype has a handful of counts. This chain joins TRBV4-2 and TRBJ2-3; D is possibly TRBD2 (5 bases). Germline CDR1 reads LGHNA; CDR2 reads YNFKEQ. The CDR3 length is 18 residues. V lost 1 base, J lost 1 base, and 18 bases lay in between. The CDR3 sequence is CASSQGSPGERGTDTQYF. The CDR3 coding sequence is TGTGCCAGCAGCCAAGGGAGTCCCGGGGAGCGAGGCACAGATACGCAGTATTTT.

This clonotype appeared a few times. The chain couples TRBV7-2 to TRBJ1-6; a weak D match, TRBD1 (6 bases). The CDR3 consists of 14 residues. V was shortened by 5 bases and J by 6 bases, with 11 bases between the two germline ends. CDR1 SGHTA and CDR2 FQGNSA come from the germline V gene. The CDR3 sequence is CASSRGLVNSPLHF. The CDR3 DNA sequence: TGTGCCAGCAGCCGGGGGCTAGTTAATTCACCCCTCCACTTT.

The J gene is TRBJ2-3, the V gene TRBV24-1; the D gene is possibly TRBD2 (7 bases). CDR1 is KGHDR, CDR2 SFDVKD, per germline. This CDR3 comprises 17 residues. V gave up 3 bases and J gave up 0 bases, with 15 bases separating them. CDR3 nucleotides: TGTGCCACCAGTGATCGGCGGGGGCCGTCGAGCACAGATACGCAGTATTTT. Protein: CATSDRRGPSSTDTQYF.

This clonotype has a handful of counts. The chain joins TRBV7-9 to TRBJ2-7; D unresolved. The V gene's germline CDR1 is SEHNR and CDR2 FQNEAQ (reference sequence). Trimming removed 2 bases from V and 2 bases from J, with 10 bases in between. The CDR3 totals 14 residues. In nucleotides, the CDR3 is TGTGCCAGCAGCTTACTGCCCACAACCTACGAGCAGTACTTC. This translates into CASSLLPTTYEQYF. Using reference TRBV7-9 and TRBJ2-7 for the parts outside the CDR3, the full variable domain is DTGVSQNPRHKITKRGQNVTFRCDPISEHNRLYWYRQTLGQGPEFLTYFQNEAQLEKSRLLSDRFSAERPKGSFSTLEIQRTEQGDSAMYLCASSLLPTTYEQYFGPGTRLTVT.

Only a few counts were recorded for this clonotype. The chain employs TRBV7-9 and TRBJ2-3; maybe TRBD2 (5 bases). The CDR3 has 16 amino acids. V dropped 5 bases and J dropped 3 bases, with 18 bases sitting between them. From germline, CDR1 is SEHNR and CDR2 FQNEAQ (reference sequence). In DNA, the CDR3 is TGTGCCAGCAGCCCTCCCCGCGGGTTTGGTACAGATACGCAGTATTTT. It yields the protein CASSPPRGFGTDTQYF.